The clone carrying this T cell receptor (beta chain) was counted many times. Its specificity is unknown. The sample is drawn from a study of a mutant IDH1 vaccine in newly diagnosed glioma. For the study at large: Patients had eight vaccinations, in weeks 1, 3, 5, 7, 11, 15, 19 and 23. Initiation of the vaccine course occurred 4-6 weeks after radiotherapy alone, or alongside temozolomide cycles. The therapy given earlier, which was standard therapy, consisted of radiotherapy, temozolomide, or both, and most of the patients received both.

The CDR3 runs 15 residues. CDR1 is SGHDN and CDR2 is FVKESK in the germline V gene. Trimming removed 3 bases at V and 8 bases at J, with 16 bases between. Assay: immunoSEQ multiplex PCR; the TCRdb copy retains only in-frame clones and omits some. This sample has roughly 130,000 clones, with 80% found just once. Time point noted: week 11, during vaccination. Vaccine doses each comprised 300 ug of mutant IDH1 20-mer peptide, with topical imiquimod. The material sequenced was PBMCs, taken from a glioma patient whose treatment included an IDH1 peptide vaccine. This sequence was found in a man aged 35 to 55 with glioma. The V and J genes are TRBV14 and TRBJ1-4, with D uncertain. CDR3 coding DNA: TGTGCCAGCAGCCAGATTGGGCTGCGAGGGGAAAAACTGTTTTTT. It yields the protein CASSQIGLRGEKLFF.